This T cell receptor (beta chain) appears in the sequencing data of a study of blood T cell repertoires in COVID-19. Looking at the study overall: Spain, Italy and the United States supplied samples that represented acute and convalescent COVID-19. PBMCs, B-cell-depleted T cells, or T cells were the source of the cDNA or gDNA that made up the material.

Source study methods: It was from reference gene primer amplification that nucleated cell counts were estimated. Clones were read by immunoSEQ multiplex PCR, and TCRdb kept only the in-frame ones, dropping some. The V and J calls and clone size come from that table; D and trimming were worked out from the DNA. The sample consists of approximately 75,000 clones, roughly 88% of them appearing once. Germline lookup yields CDR1 SGHTA and CDR2 FQGNSA. Trimming cost V 1 base and J 6 bases; bases outside gene matches: 6. CDR3 length: 15 residues. The rearrangement joins TRBV7-2 to TRBJ2-1; 7 nucleotides agree with TRBD2. Sequencing was done on a sample of peripheral blood. The TCR originated in a woman between 50 and 59 years old with acute or convalescent COVID-19. The CDR3 DNA follows: TGTGCCAGCAGCTTAGAGGGAGGGACCCTCAATGAGCAGTTCTTC. Translated, it gives CASSLEGGTLNEQFF. The full variable domain, rest sourced from reference TRBV7-2 and TRBJ2-1, is GAGVSQSPSNKVTEKGKDVELRCDPISGHTALYWYRQSLGQGLEFLIYFQGNSAPDKSGLPSDRFSAERTGGSVSTLTIQRTQQEDSAVYLCASSLEGGTLNEQFFGPGTRLTVL.